This T cell receptor beta chain was identified during a study of cytomegalovirus exposure and HLA in healthy donors. Notes on the study in general: It was reported in a later analysis that an Asian-associated ancestry cluster showed fewer N-insertions than the approximately 670-donor mean.

It was with 60 Vbeta and 13 Jbeta primers that the PCR ran. Profiling relied on immunoSEQ multiplex PCR, and the TCRdb table lists in-frame clones only, not all of them. The sample has about 170,000 clones; 85% are singletons. A remark on this clone: Its target is not known.

The sequenced sample was PBMCs. This sequence originates from a boy under 10 years old in good health and CMV-seronegative.

In DNA form, the CDR3 reads TGTGCCAGCAGTGAGAAAGGTCAGGATACAGATACGCAGTATTTT. This translates into CASSEKGQDTDTQYF. This chain links TRBV2 with TRBJ2-3; no clear D. Trimming removed 3 bases from V and 3 bases from J, with 13 bases in between. This CDR3 has 15 amino acids. Germline V lookup: CDR1 SNHLY, CDR2 FYNNEI. Filled out from reference TRBV2 and TRBJ2-3, the complete variable domain reads EPEVTQTPSHQVTQMGQEVILRCVPISNHLYFYWYRQILGQKVEFLVSFYNNEISEKSEIFDDQFSVERPDGSNFTLKIRSTKLEDSAMYFCASSEKGQDTDTQYFGPGTRLTVL.